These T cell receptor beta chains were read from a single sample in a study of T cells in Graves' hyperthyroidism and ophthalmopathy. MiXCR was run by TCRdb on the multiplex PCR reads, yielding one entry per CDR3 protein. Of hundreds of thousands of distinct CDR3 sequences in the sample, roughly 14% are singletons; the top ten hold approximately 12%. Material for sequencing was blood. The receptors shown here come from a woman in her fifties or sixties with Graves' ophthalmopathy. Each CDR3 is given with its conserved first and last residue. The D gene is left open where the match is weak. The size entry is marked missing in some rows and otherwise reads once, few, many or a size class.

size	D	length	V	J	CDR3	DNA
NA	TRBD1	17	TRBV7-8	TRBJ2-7	CASSLVSSPGQGVEQYF	TGTGCCAGCAGCTTAGTTTCATCGCCTGGACAGGGGGTCGAGCAGTACTTC
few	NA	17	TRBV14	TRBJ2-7	CASSPNQIGRGTYEQYF	TGTGCCAGCAGCCCGAATCAAATCGGGAGAGGGACCTACGAGCAGTACTTC
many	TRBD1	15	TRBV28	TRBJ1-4	CASSLDRATNEKLFF	TGTGCCAGCAGTTTAGACAGGGCAACTAATGAAAAACTGTTTTTT
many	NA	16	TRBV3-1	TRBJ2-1	CASRRYRVSGYNEQFF	TGTGCCAGCAGACGTTACAGGGTTTCTGGGTACAATGAGCAGTTCTTC
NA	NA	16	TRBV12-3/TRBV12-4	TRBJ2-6	CASRASSSRGANVLTF	TGTGCCAGCAGGGCTTCCTCTTCTCGGGGGGCCAACGTCCTGACTTTC
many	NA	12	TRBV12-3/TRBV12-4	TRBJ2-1	CASSFGLNEQFF	TGTGCCAGTAGTTTCGGTCTGAATGAGCAGTTCTTC
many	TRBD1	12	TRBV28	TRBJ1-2	CASKQGVYGYTF	TGTGCCAGCAAGCAGGGGGTCTATGGCTACACCTTC
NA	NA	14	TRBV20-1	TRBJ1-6	CSARGQGWDPPLHF	TGCAGTGCTAGGGGGCAGGGATGGGACCCACCCCTCCACTTT
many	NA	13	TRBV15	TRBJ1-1	CATGKGGSAEAFF	TGTGCCACCGGCAAAGGGGGTAGCGCTGAAGCTTTCTTT
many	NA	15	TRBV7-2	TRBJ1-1	CASSIRQSQYTEAFF	TGTGCCAGCAGCATCAGACAGAGCCAGTACACTGAAGCTTTCTTT
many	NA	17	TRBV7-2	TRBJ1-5	CASSLSPPVSSNQPQHF	TGTGCCAGCAGCTTATCCCCTCCCGTCAGTAGCAATCAGCCCCAGCATTTT
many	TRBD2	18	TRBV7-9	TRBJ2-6	CASSPRGGGPNGANVLTF	TGTGCCAGCAGCCCTCGTGGGGGAGGGCCAAATGGGGCCAACGTCCTGACTTTC
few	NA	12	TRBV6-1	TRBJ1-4	CATRDLNEKLFF	TGTGCCACCCGGGACCTTAATGAAAAACTGTTTTTT
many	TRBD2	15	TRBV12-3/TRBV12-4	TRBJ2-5	CASSTGTTWRETQYF	TGTGCCAGCAGCACCGGGACTACTTGGCGAGAGACCCAGTACTTC
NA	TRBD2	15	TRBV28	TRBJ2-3	CASTLRTSGIDTQYF	TGTGCCAGCACCCTCAGGACTAGCGGAATAGATACGCAGTATTTT
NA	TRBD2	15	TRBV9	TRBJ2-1	CASSPGGLAFNEQFF	TGTGCCAGCAGCCCTGGGGGACTAGCGTTCAATGAGCAGTTCTTC
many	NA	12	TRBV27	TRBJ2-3	CASSSRGDTQYF	TGTGCCAGCAGTTCCCGAGGAGATACGCAGTATTTT
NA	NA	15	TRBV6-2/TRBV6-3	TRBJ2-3	CASSSGGTSTDTQYF	TGTGCCAGCAGTAGCGGAGGGACTAGCACAGATACGCAGTATTTT
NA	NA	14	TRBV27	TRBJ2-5	CASSLSTVPETQYF	TGTGCCAGCAGTTTATCCACGGTCCCGGAGACCCAGTACTTC
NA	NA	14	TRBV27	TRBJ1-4	CASSFYPGDEKLFF	TGTGCCAGCAGTTTCTACCCAGGGGACGAAAAACTGTTTTTT
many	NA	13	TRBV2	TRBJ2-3	CASRRTNTDTQYF	TGTGCCAGCAGGAGGACTAACACAGATACGCAGTATTTT
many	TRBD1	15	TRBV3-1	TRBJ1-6	CASSQGQGSNSPLHF	TGTGCCAGCAGCCAGGGACAGGGCAGTAATTCACCCCTCCACTTT
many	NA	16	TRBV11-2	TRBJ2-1	CASSLGGQTSYNEQFF	TGTGCCAGCAGCTTAGGAGGTCAGACTTCCTACAATGAGCAGTTCTTC
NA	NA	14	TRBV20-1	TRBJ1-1	CSASTVQGSTEAFF	TGCAGTGCTAGTACCGTCCAGGGGAGCACTGAAGCTTTCTTT
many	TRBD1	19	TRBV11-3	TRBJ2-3	CASSSRLGQGGSGTDTQYF	TGTGCCAGCAGCTCACGACTAGGACAGGGCGGTTCTGGCACAGATACGCAGTATTTT
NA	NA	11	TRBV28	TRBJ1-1	CASGLLTEAFF	TGTGCCAGCGGACTGCTGACTGAAGCTTTCTTT
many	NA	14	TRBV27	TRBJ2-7	CASRDRDLSYEQYF	TGTGCCAGCAGGGACCGGGACTTATCCTACGAGCAGTACTTC
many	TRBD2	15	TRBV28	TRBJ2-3	CASRGLAGRTDTQYF	TGTGCCAGCAGGGGACTAGCGGGCCGCACAGATACGCAGTATTTT
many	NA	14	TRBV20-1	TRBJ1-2	CSADRQAALYGYTF	TGCAGTGCTGACCGACAGGCCGCACTCTATGGCTACACCTTC
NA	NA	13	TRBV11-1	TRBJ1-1	CASSFFPTPEAFF	TGTGCCAGCAGCTTTTTCCCCACCCCTGAAGCTTTCTTT
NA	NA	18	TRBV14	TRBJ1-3	CASSLRRASSPSGNTIYF	TGTGCCAGCAGCCTCCGCAGGGCCTCATCCCCCTCTGGAAACACCATATATTTT
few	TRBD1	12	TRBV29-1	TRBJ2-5	CSVDSGQGLVYF	TGCAGCGTAGATTCGGGACAGGGCCTAGTGTACTTC
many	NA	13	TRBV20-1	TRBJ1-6	CSVGGISNSPLHF	TGCAGTGTCGGTGGCATATCGAATTCACCCCTCCACTTT
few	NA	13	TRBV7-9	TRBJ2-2	CASSFVSGGELFF	TGTGCCAGCAGCTTCGTGTCTGGCGGGGAGCTGTTTTTT
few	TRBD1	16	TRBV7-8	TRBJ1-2	CASSSSQGGRGGGYTF	TGTGCCAGCAGCAGTAGCCAAGGGGGCAGGGGAGGTGGCTACACCTTC
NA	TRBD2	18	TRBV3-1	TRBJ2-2	CASSLPLGTSGRTGELFF	TGTGCCAGCAGCCTACCCTTAGGGACTAGCGGGAGGACCGGGGAGCTGTTTTTT
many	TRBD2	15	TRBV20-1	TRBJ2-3	CSAPTSGRTTDTQYF	TGCAGTGCTCCGACTAGCGGGAGGACCACAGATACGCAGTATTTT
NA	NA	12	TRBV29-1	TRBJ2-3	CSVEDPPDTQYF	TGCAGCGTTGAAGATCCCCCAGATACGCAGTATTTT
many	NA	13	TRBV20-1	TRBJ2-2	CSARIGWDGELFF	TGCAGTGCTAGAATTGGATGGGACGGGGAGCTGTTTTTT
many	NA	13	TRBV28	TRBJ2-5	CASRRQLRETQYF	TGTGCCAGCCGCAGACAGCTGCGGGAGACCCAGTACTTC
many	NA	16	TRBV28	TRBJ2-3	CASSSIGGTPTDTQYF	TGTGCCAGCAGTAGTATCGGAGGGACCCCCACAGATACGCAGTATTTT
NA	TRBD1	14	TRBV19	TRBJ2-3	CAAGDRGLPDTQYF	TGTGCCGCGGGGGACAGGGGGCTCCCAGATACGCAGTATTTT
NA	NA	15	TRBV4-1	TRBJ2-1	CASSSGPTPRGEQFF	TGCGCCAGCAGTTCGGGACCAACTCCGCGGGGTGAGCAGTTCTTC
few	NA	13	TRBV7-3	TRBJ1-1	CASRYPPGPEAFF	TGTGCCAGCAGGTATCCACCTGGCCCTGAAGCTTTCTTT
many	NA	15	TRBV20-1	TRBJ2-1	CSAILGNVPYNEQFF	TGCAGTGCCATTCTGGGAAATGTCCCCTACAATGAGCAGTTCTTC
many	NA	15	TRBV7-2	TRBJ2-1	CASSLARGPYNEQFF	TGTGCCAGCAGCTTAGCTCGGGGTCCCTACAATGAGCAGTTCTTC